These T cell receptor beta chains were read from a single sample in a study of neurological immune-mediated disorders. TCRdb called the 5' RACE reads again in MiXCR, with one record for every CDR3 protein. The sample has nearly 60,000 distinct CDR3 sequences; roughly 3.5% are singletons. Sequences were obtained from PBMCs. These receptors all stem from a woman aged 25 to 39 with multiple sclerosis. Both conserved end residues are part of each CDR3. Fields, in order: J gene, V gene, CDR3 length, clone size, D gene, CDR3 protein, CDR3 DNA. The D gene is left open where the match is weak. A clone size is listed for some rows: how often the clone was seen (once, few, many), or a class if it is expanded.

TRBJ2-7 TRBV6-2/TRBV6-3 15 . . CASSRPGTWVDEQYF TGTGCCAGCAGCCGTCCCGGGACATGGGTCGACGAGCAGTACTTC
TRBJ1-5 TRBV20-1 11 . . CSARDLANQNF TGCAGTGCTAGAGATTTGGCCAACCAGAATTTT
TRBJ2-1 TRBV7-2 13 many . CASSLGLANEQFF TGTGCCAGCAGCTTAGGGTTGGCTAATGAGCAGTTCTTC
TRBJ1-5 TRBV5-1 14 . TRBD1 CASSSGTGNQPQNF TGCGCCAGCAGCTCCGGGACAGGGAATCAGCCCCAGAATTTT
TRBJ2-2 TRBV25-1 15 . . CASSEFGRNTGELFF TGTGCCAGCAGTGAATTTGGGAGGAACACCGGGGAGCTGTTTTTT
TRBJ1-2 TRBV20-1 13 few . CSARRGPNYGYTF TGCAGTGCTAGAAGGGGACCGAACTATGGCTACACCTTC
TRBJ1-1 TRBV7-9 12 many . CASSLVAAEAFF TGTGCCAGCAGCTTAGTGGCGGCTGAAGCTTTCTTT
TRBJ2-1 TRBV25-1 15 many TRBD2 CASSEERDAYNEQFF TGTGCCAGCAGTGAAGAGCGGGACGCCTACAATGAGCAGTTCTTC
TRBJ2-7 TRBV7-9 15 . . CASSPSGTKRYEQYF TGTGCCAGCAGCCCCTCCGGGACAAAACGCTACGAGCAGTACTTC
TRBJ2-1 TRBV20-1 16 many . CSARDPNRLSYNEQFF TGCAGTGCTAGAGATCCAAACAGACTCTCCTACAATGAGCAGTTCTTC
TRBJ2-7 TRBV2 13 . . CASITENTYEQYF TGTGCCAGCATCACTGAAAATACCTACGAGCAGTACTTC
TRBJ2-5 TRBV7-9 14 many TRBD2 CASRISGEQETQYF TGTGCCAGCAGGATAAGCGGGGAACAAGAGACCCAGTACTTC
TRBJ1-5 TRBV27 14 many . CASSFRESNQPQHF TGTGCCAGCAGTTTTCGAGAAAGCAATCAGCCCCAGCATTTT
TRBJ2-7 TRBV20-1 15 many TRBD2 CSANPLAGGRGEQYF TGCAGTGCAAACCCACTAGCGGGGGGGCGGGGTGAGCAGTACTTC
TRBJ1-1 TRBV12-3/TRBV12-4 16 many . CASSPPAGKQITEAFF TGTGCCAGCAGTCCCCCAGCAGGGAAACAGATCACTGAAGCTTTCTTT
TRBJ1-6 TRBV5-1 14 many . CASRDGRLNSPLHF TGCGCCAGCAGGGACGGACGGCTTAATTCACCCCTCCACTTT
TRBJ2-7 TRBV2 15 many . CASSVWGRGSYEQYF TGTGCCAGCAGTGTATGGGGCAGGGGCTCCTACGAGCAGTACTTC
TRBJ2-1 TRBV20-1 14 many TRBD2 CSASDGRAHSEQFF TGCAGTGCTAGTGACGGGAGGGCCCACAGTGAGCAGTTCTTC
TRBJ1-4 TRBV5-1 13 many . CASSLNGNEKLFF TGCGCCAGCAGCTTGAATGGTAATGAAAAACTGTTTTTT
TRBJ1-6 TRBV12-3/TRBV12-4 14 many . CASSPGRSPSPLNF TGTGCCAGCAGTCCCGGGAGGTCGCCCTCACCCCTCAACTTT
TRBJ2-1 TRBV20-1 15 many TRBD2 CSALKAGGAYNEQFF TGCAGTGCTCTTAAAGCGGGGGGAGCCTACAATGAGCAGTTCTTC
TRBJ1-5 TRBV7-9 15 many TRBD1 CASSKGQGSNQPQNF TGTGCCAGCAGCAAGGGACAGGGTAGCAATCAGCCCCAGAATTTT
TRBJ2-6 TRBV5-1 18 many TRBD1 CASSGGQLSLKGANVLTF TGCGCCAGCAGCGGGGGACAGCTTTCTTTAAAAGGGGCCAACGTCCTGACTTTC
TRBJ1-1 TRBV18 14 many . CASSLGRKNTEAFF TGTGCCAGCTCCCTGGGACGGAAGAACACTGAAGCTTTCTTT
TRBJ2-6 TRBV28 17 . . CASSPRPPSSGAKVLTF TGTGCCAGCAGTCCGCGACCCCCGTCCTCTGGGGCCAAAGTCCTGACTTTC
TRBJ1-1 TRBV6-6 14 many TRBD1 CASSYLATGGEAFF TGTGCCAGCAGTTACTTAGCAACAGGGGGTGAAGCTTTCTTT
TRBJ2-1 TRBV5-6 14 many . CASSLLLQGAGQFF TGTGCCAGCAGCTTACTTTTACAGGGTGCTGGGCAGTTCTTC
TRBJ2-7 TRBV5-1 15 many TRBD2 CASSLLAAPGYEQYF TGCGCCAGCAGCTTACTAGCGGCTCCCGGCTACGAGCAGTACTTC
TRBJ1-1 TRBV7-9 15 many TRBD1 CASSSSDRGGTEAFF TGTGCCAGCAGCTCATCGGACAGGGGTGGCACTGAAGCTTTCTTT
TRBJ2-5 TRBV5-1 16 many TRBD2 CASSLLLAGSWETQYF TGCGCCAGCAGCCTCCTTCTAGCGGGATCTTGGGAGACCCAGTACTTC
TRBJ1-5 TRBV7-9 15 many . CASSLAGSTNQPQHF TGTGCCAGCAGCTTAGCGGGGAGTACGAATCAGCCCCAGCATTTT
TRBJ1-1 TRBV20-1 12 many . CSARAGNLEAFF TGCAGTGCTAGGGCGGGAAACCTTGAAGCTTTCTTT
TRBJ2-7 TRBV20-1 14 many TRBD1 CSASGGQASYEQYF TGCAGTGCTAGCGGGGGACAGGCCTCATACGAGCAGTACTTC
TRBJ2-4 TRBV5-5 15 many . CASSPGPGGENIQYF TGTGCCAGCAGCCCCGGACCTGGCGGGGAAAACATTCAGTACTTC
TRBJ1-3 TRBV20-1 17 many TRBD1 CSASDRGIVGSGNTIYF TGCAGTGCTAGCGACAGGGGAATTGTTGGCTCTGGAAACACCATATATTTT
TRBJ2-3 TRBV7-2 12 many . CASSFTSFTQYF TGTGCCAGCAGCTTTACTAGCTTTACGCAGTATTTT
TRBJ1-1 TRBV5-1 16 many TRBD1 CASSLAGQAMNTEAFF TGCGCCAGCAGCTTGGCAGGACAGGCTATGAACACTGAAGCTTTCTTT
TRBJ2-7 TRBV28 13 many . CASSLRGSYEQYF TGTGCCAGCAGTTTACGGGGGTCCTACGAGCAGTACTTC
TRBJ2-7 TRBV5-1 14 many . CATSTGPTSYEQYF TGCGCCACATCAACAGGGCCAACCTCCTACGAGCAGTACTTC
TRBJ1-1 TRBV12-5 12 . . CASGKSSTEAFF TGTGCTAGTGGCAAATCCAGCACTGAAGCTTTCTTT
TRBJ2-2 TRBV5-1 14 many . CASSLVRSTGELFF TGCGCCAGCAGCTTGGTCAGGTCCACCGGGGAGCTGTTTTTT
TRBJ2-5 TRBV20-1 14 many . CSARPTVGVWTQYF TGCAGTGCTAGACCGACTGTTGGGGTTTGGACCCAGTACTTC
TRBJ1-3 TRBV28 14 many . CASSLLSSGNTIYF TGTGCCAGCAGTTTACTGTCCTCTGGAAACACCATATATTTT
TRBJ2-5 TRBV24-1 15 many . CATSVGGEAEETQYF TGTGCCACCTCTGTCGGGGGTGAAGCGGAAGAGACCCAGTACTTC
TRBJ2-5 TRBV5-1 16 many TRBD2 CASSLAVAGGSETQYF TGCGCCAGCAGCTTGGCGGTAGCGGGAGGAAGCGAGACCCAGTACTTC
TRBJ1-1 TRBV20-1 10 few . CRYMNTEAFF TGCAGGTATATGAACACTGAAGCTTTCTTT
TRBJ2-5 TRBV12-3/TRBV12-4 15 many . CASSFGDSRQETQYF TGTGCCAGCAGTTTCGGGGACTCTCGGCAAGAGACCCAGTACTTC
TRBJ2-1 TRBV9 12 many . CASSALGVEQFF TGTGCCAGCAGCGCCCTAGGAGTTGAGCAGTTCTTC
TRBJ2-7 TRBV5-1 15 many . CASSPDAGWVYEQYF TGCGCCAGCAGCCCGGACGCGGGTTGGGTCTACGAGCAGTACTTC
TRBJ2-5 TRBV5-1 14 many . CASSPPGAQETQYF TGCGCCAGCAGCCCCCCAGGGGCCCAAGAGACCCAGTACTTC
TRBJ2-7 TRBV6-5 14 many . CASSFSDGPYEQYF TGTGCCAGCAGTTTCTCCGACGGCCCATACGAGCAGTACTTC
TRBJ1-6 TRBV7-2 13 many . CASSLELNSPLNF TGTGCCAGCAGCTTAGAGCTGAATTCACCCCTCAACTTT